Described below is a single T cell receptor (beta chain) sequence and its context. Some clones are missing from TCRdb's copy, which holds only in-frame ones; the method was immunoSEQ multiplex PCR. The data hold 100,000 to 150,000 clones, with around 92% observed a single time. Germline lookup yields CDR1 MNHNY and CDR2 SVGAGI (reference sequence). Deletions cut 5 bases from V and 0 bases from J, with 16 bases between. The length of the CDR3 is 16 residues. This specimen comes from a study of control samples from healthy donors and cancer patients. The rearrangement links TRBV6-6 to TRBJ1-1; D unresolved. The source material was PBMCs. This receptor was obtained from a man of 80 years or more with head and neck cancer. In DNA form, the CDR3 reads TGTGCCAGCAGTCCCCCGGGAGGCCTCATGAACACTGAAGCTTTCTTT. It specifies CASSPPGGLMNTEAFF.